These T cell receptor beta chains were read from a single sample in a study of T-cell reconstitution after alpha-beta-depleted transplantation in children. A single record per CDR3 protein comes from TCRdb applying MiXCR to the PCR reads. The data show roughly 200,000 distinct CDR3 sequences, roughly 15% seen once. Sequenced here: PBMCs from the stem cell graft donor, sampled from the stem cell graft. The receptor set was obtained from a human donor who donated a stem cell graft to a child with acute lymphoblastic leukemia. The CDR3 runs from the conserved cysteine through the conserved F or W. Fields, in order: CDR3 protein, CDR3 DNA, D gene, V gene, J gene, clone size. The D gene is left open where the match is weak. Part of the rows lack a size; the others show once, few, many or a class for expanded clones.

CDR3: CASRATGNTEAFF
DNA: TGCGCCAGCAGAGCGACAGGGAACACTGAAGCTTTCTTT
D: .
V: TRBV5-1
J: TRBJ1-1
size: many

CDR3: CASSKLSEGRVAYEQYF
DNA: TGTGCCAGCAGCAAACTGTCAGAGGGGCGTGTAGCCTACGAGCAGTACTTC
D: .
V: TRBV21-1
J: TRBJ2-7
size: .

CDR3: CASSRGAGDEQYF
DNA: TGTGCCAGCAGCAGAGGGGCGGGGGACGAGCAGTACTTC
D: TRBD2
V: TRBV7-6
J: TRBJ2-7
size: .

CDR3: CSAKAGYEQYF
DNA: TGCAGTGCTAAGGCGGGATACGAGCAGTACTTC
D: .
V: TRBV20-1
J: TRBJ2-7
size: many

CDR3: CASRKGQGARGANVLTF
DNA: TGCGCCAGCAGAAAGGGACAGGGGGCGCGCGGGGCCAACGTCCTGACTTTC
D: TRBD1
V: TRBV5-1
J: TRBJ2-6
size: many

CDR3: CASSYRGGETQYF
DNA: TGTGCCAGCAGTTACAGGGGGGGAGAGACCCAGTACTTC
D: .
V: TRBV28
J: TRBJ2-5
size: many

CDR3: CSASNPGNTIYF
DNA: TGCAGTGCTTCGAATCCTGGAAACACCATATATTTT
D: .
V: TRBV20-1
J: TRBJ1-3
size: many

CDR3: CASSSFAGQVAEAFF
DNA: TGTGCCAGCAGCTCCTTCGCCGGACAGGTCGCTGAAGCTTTCTTT
D: TRBD1
V: TRBV11-2
J: TRBJ1-1
size: few

CDR3: CSARMPGHYNEQFF
DNA: TGCAGTGCTAGGATGCCAGGTCACTACAATGAGCAGTTCTTC
D: .
V: TRBV20-1
J: TRBJ2-1
size: many

CDR3: CASSAGQTNYGYTF
DNA: TGCGCCAGCAGCGCCGGACAGACTAACTATGGCTACACCTTC
D: .
V: TRBV5-1
J: TRBJ1-2
size: .

CDR3: CASSDRTVNTIYF
DNA: TGTGCCAGCAGTGACCGGACAGTCAACACCATATATTTT
D: .
V: TRBV2
J: TRBJ1-3
size: .

CDR3: CSAMERDSYEQYF
DNA: TGCAGTGCTATGGAGCGGGACTCCTACGAGCAGTACTTC
D: TRBD2
V: TRBV20-1
J: TRBJ2-7
size: few

CDR3: CASSFSEGGFDEQFF
DNA: TGTGCCAGCAGCTTTTCGGAGGGCGGTTTCGATGAGCAGTTCTTC
D: .
V: TRBV7-8
J: TRBJ2-1
size: many

CDR3: CASRLTGSHEQYF
DNA: TGTGCCAGCAGATTGACAGGGTCCCACGAGCAGTACTTC
D: TRBD1
V: TRBV12-3/TRBV12-4
J: TRBJ2-7
size: few

CDR3: CASSQALLTGPSSYEQYF
DNA: TGCGCCAGCAGCCAAGCTCTCTTGACAGGGCCGAGCTCCTACGAGCAGTACTTC
D: TRBD1
V: TRBV4-1
J: TRBJ2-7
size: few

CDR3: CASSERQGPTYEQYF
DNA: TGTGCTAGCAGCGAAAGACAGGGACCGACCTACGAGCAGTACTTC
D: TRBD1
V: TRBV7-7
J: TRBJ2-7
size: many

CDR3: CASSSGHLNYEQYF
DNA: TGTGCCAGCAGCTCGGGACACCTTAACTACGAGCAGTACTTC
D: .
V: TRBV5-4
J: TRBJ2-7
size: many

CDR3: CSARGRGQGRSHDGEQYF
DNA: TGCAGTGCTAGAGGGAGAGGGCAGGGAAGGTCTCATGATGGCGAGCAGTACTTC
D: .
V: TRBV20-1
J: TRBJ2-7
size: many

CDR3: CASSRPTQETQYF
DNA: TGTGCCAGCAGCCGCCCCACACAAGAGACCCAGTACTTC
D: .
V: TRBV9
J: TRBJ2-5
size: few

CDR3: CASRPLEGSGIYEQYF
DNA: TGTGCCAGCAGACCGCTCGAAGGTAGCGGGATCTACGAGCAGTACTTC
D: TRBD2
V: TRBV7-2
J: TRBJ2-7
size: many

CDR3: CASSPHGRNYYEQYF
DNA: TGTGCCAGCAGCCCCCACGGGAGGAATTACTACGAGCAGTACTTC
D: TRBD2
V: TRBV28
J: TRBJ2-7
size: many

CDR3: CSVGGLMSYNEQFF
DNA: TGCAGCGTCGGGGGGCTAATGAGCTACAATGAGCAGTTCTTC
D: .
V: TRBV29-1
J: TRBJ2-1
size: many

CDR3: CSASQGTSGNEQFF
DNA: TGCAGTGCTAGTCAGGGGACTAGCGGAAATGAGCAGTTCTTC
D: TRBD2
V: TRBV20-1
J: TRBJ2-1
size: few

CDR3: CSAYLIGQGAGNSPLHF
DNA: TGCAGTGCTTACCTCATAGGACAGGGCGCTGGGAATTCACCCCTCCACTTT
D: TRBD1
V: TRBV20-1
J: TRBJ1-6
size: .

CDR3: CASSYDATGTDTQYF
DNA: TGTGCCAGCAGTTACGACGCTACGGGCACAGATACGCAGTATTTT
D: .
V: TRBV6-5
J: TRBJ2-3
size: many

CDR3: CASSLEPGPVNQPQHF
DNA: TGTGCCAGCAGCTTGGAACCCGGGCCTGTAAATCAGCCCCAGCATTTT
D: .
V: TRBV5-6
J: TRBJ1-5
size: many

CDR3: CSARRQGTVPQLGFF
DNA: TGCAGTGCTCGAAGACAGGGAACGGTCCCCCAGCTCGGTTTCTTT
D: TRBD1
V: TRBV20-1
J: TRBJ1-1
size: many

CDR3: CASSYSPNQPQHF
DNA: TGTGCCAGCAGTTACAGCCCCAATCAGCCCCAGCATTTT
D: .
V: TRBV6-5
J: TRBJ1-5
size: many

CDR3: CASSSSGLAGVKDTQYF
DNA: TGTGCCAGCAGCTCTTCCGGACTAGCGGGAGTAAAAGATACGCAGTATTTT
D: TRBD2
V: TRBV7-8
J: TRBJ2-3
size: many

CDR3: CASTSGGAYGYTF
DNA: TGTGCCAGCACCTCCGGGGGGGCTTATGGCTACACCTTC
D: .
V: TRBV28
J: TRBJ1-2
size: many

CDR3: CASSLAAGGNTEAFF
DNA: TGCGCCAGCAGCTTGGCGGCAGGGGGGAACACTGAAGCTTTCTTT
D: TRBD1
V: TRBV5-1
J: TRBJ1-1
size: .

CDR3: CASSSYRGRTGELFF
DNA: TGTGCCAGCAGCTCCTACAGGGGGCGGACCGGGGAGCTGTTTTTT
D: TRBD1
V: TRBV12-3/TRBV12-4
J: TRBJ2-2
size: .

CDR3: CASQRAVGYEQYF
DNA: TGTGCCAGCCAGCGGGCAGTGGGCTACGAGCAGTACTTC
D: .
V: TRBV7-8
J: TRBJ2-7
size: many

CDR3: CAISEGGQPQHF
DNA: TGTGCCATCAGTGAGGGGGGACAGCCCCAGCATTTT
D: .
V: TRBV10-3
J: TRBJ1-5
size: few

CDR3: CASSARTGGNYGYTF
DNA: TGCGCCAGCAGCGCCCGGACAGGGGGCAACTATGGCTACACCTTC
D: TRBD1
V: TRBV5-1
J: TRBJ1-2
size: many

CDR3: CASSLAAGANEKLFF
DNA: TGCGCCAGCAGCTTGGCCGCCGGGGCTAATGAAAAACTGTTTTTT
D: .
V: TRBV5-1
J: TRBJ1-4
size: many